This T cell receptor (beta chain) derives from a study of T-cell reconstitution after alpha-beta-depleted transplantation in children. Study-level results: The origin of alpha-beta T cells about two months after transplant was reportedly several hundred expanded graft clones. Newly made T cells mostly supplied T-cell counts and diversity one year after transplant. Recipient T cells and thymic progenitors that survived gave rise to the high TCRbeta diversity observed at day 60 in some patients.

This clonotype was observed a handful of times. The antigen is unknown. The germline gives CDR1 KGHDR, CDR2 SFDVKD. The CDR3 is 13 amino acids. V was clipped by 7 bases and J by 9 bases, with 15 bases between them. The TCRbeta library was prepared with unique molecular identifiers. TCRdb processed the PCR reads anew with MiXCR; each CDR3 protein has one entry. Found here are around 960,000 distinct CDR3 sequences, roughly 29% of them singletons; the top ten hold roughly 27%. The sequencing used PBMCs, mostly from graft donor cells, collected 360 days after TCRalphabeta/CD19-depleted stem cell transplant. This sequence was found in a boy under two years old who had a stem cell transplant for SCID, so the T cells may come from the graft donor. The chain couples TRBV24-1 to TRBJ2-1; D perhaps matches TRBD1 (6 bases). The CDR3 sequence: CATSKTGWAEQFF. Here the CDR3 DNA reads TGTGCCACCAGCAAAACAGGGTGGGCTGAGCAGTTCTTC.